The T cell receptor (beta chain) described here comes from a study of T cell changes during pregnancy in multiple sclerosis. TCRdb's copy holds only in-frame clones and misses some; the assay was immunoSEQ multiplex PCR. Found here are around 40,000 clones, about 91% of them singletons; the top ten hold approximately 0.8%. CDR1 PRHDT and CDR2 FYEKMQ come from the germline V gene (reference sequence). CDR3 length: 15 residues. In the case of this clone: At one end the junction does not follow the germline gene, possibly because of a read error.

The sequence was obtained from a female donor with multiple sclerosis, enrolled in a pregnancy study. Sequenced here: CD4+ T cells from peripheral blood mononuclear cells, sampled in the third trimester of pregnancy. V and J are TRBV13 and TRBJ2-7, with D perhaps matching TRBD1 or TRBD2 (7 bases each). As DNA, the CDR3 is TGTGCCAGCAGCCTAGGGAGGGGGCGCCCCTACGAGCAGTACTTC. Translation gives CASSLGRGRPYEQYF.